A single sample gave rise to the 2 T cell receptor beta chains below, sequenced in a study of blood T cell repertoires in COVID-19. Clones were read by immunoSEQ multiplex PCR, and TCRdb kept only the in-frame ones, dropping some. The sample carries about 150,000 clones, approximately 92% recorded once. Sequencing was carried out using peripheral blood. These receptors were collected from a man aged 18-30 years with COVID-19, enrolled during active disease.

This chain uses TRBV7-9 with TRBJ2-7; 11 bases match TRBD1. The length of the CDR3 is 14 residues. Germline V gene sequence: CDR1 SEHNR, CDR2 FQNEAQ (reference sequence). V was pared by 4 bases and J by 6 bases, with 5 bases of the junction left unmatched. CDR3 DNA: TGTGCCAGCAGCTACGGGACAGGGGGTCGCGAGCAGTACTTC. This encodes CASSYGTGGREQYF.

The CDR3, as DNA: TGTGCCTGGAAATGGCAGGGATACACTGAAGCTTTCTTT. Translation: CAWKWQGYTEAFF. The chain employs TRBV30 and TRBJ1-1; possible D gene TRBD1, 5 bases. The CDR3 length is 13 residues. Germline values: CDR1 GTSNPN, CDR2 SVGIG (reference sequence). The V end was cut by 4 bases, the J end by 3 bases, with 12 bases between.